This T cell receptor beta chain appears in the sequencing data of a study of T cells in women clearing cervical HPV infection. Study outcomes and limitations: Effector/memory and HPV-specific T cells were not isolated, and association timing is unknown. TRBV6-7 abundance was lower in cases than controls (roughly 0.12% versus 0.15%).

To note about this clone: The antigen remains undetermined. The read ends 3 residues shy of where the CDR3 ends; the end is completed using the germline J gene.

V lost 5 bases, J lost 5 bases, and 12 bases lay in between. Per the germline V gene, CDR1 is SGHNT and CDR2 is YENEEA. The CDR3 is made up of 13 amino acids. TCRdb keeps only in-frame clones here, not all; method: immunoSEQ multiplex PCR. The sample table includes tens of thousands of clones. This chain connects TRBV11-3 to TRBJ1-1; a weak D match, TRBD1 (6 bases). The origin of this receptor is a woman between 18 and 75 years old with a cervical HPV16 infection that either progressed to CIN3+ or cleared (not recorded which). The sequencing input was blood buffy coat. The CDR3 loop is CASSINRETEAFF. The part of the CDR3 DNA that was read is TGTGCCAGCAGCATAAACAGGGAGACTGAA.